Following are 14 T cell receptor beta chains from one sample sequenced in a study of response to subunit inactivated influenza vaccine. From the RT-PCR reads, TCRdb called clonotypes with MiXCR, one entry per CDR3 protein. The sample contains a few hundred thousand distinct CDR3 sequences, approximately 7.8% of which appear only once. The source material was PBMCs from blood, sampled roughly 24 months after vaccination. The receptor set was obtained from a man aged 45 to 70 who received an inactivated influenza vaccine.

This chain connects TRBV6-1 to TRBJ2-4; 7 positions match TRBD1. CDR1 is MNHNS and CDR2 is SASEGT in the germline V gene. The CDR3 runs 15 residues. The trim removed 3 bases at V and 3 bases at J, leaving 5 bases unmatched. The CDR3 region is CASSERQGGKNIQYF. The CDR3 coding sequence is TGTGCCAGCAGTGAGAGACAGGGCGGCAAAAACATTCAGTACTTC.

For this clonotype: One end of the junction is discordant with germline, which a read error may explain. The rearrangement uses TRBV20-1 and TRBJ2-1; D may be TRBD2 (5 bases). The CDR3 runs to 14 residues. Germline V CDR1 and CDR2: DFQATT, SNEGSKA (reference sequence). The CDR3 region has the DNA TGCAGTCCTAGTATATTAGCGTTCTACAATGAGCAGTTCTTC. It specifies CSPSILAFYNEQFF.

The chain carries TRBV19 and TRBJ2-1, with D possibly being TRBD1 (6 bases). There are 14 residues in the CDR3. Germline V lookup: CDR1 LNHDA, CDR2 SQIVND (reference sequence). The ends were cut back, 2 bases at V and 8 bases at J, with 13 bases in the middle. This chain's CDR3 is CASSIQGRRDEQFF. CDR3 nucleotides: TGTGCCAGTAGTATACAGGGGCGTAGGGATGAGCAGTTCTTC.

This chain uses TRBV5-6 with TRBJ2-1, with TRBD2 matching over 8 bases. This CDR3 has 14 amino acids. Germline assignment: CDR1 SGHDT and CDR2 YYEEEE. J was trimmed by 6 bases and V by 4 bases; bases with no gene match: 6. DNA of the CDR3: TGTGCCAGCAGCCTGAGACTAGCGAGCAATGAGCAGTTCTTC. Translating gives CASSLRLASNEQFF.

This clonotype was seen more than once but under ten times. The V and J genes are TRBV15 and TRBJ2-5; no clear D gene. V was shortened by 2 bases and J by 5 bases, with 18 bases between the two germline ends. This CDR3 contains 16 residues. Per the germline V gene, CDR1 is LNHNV and CDR2 is YYDKDF (reference sequence). The CDR3 nucleotides are TGTGCCACCAGCAGACGACCGGGTGCCAAGATTGAGACCCAGTACTTC. Translating it yields CATSRRPGAKIETQYF.

This clonotype was seen a few times. This chain joins TRBV4-3 and TRBJ2-1; TRBD2 matches 8 bases. V was clipped by 0 bases and J by 8 bases; unmatched bases: 9. The CDR3 runs 16 residues. CDR1 and CDR2 from the germline V gene are LGHNA and YSLEER. CDR3 bases: TGCGCCAGCAGCCAAGATGGGCTGGTGCGGGAGGATGAGCAGTTCTTC. Amino acid sequence: CASSQDGLVREDEQFF.

This chain links TRBV20-1 with TRBJ2-3; the D gene is possibly TRBD2 (5 bases). Germline loops: CDR1 DFQATT, CDR2 SNEGSKA (reference sequence). CDR3 length: 20 residues. Trimming took off 0 bases at V and 0 bases at J, with 25 bases between the two ends. The CDR3 is CSARDLQRPSQYTSTDTQYF. The CDR3 DNA reads TGCAGTGCTAGAGATCTTCAGCGGCCCTCACAGTATACTAGCACAGATACGCAGTATTTT.

At least ten counts were recorded for this clonotype. The chain employs TRBV12-3 or TRBV12-4 and TRBJ2-5; no firm D call. CDR3 length equals 13 residues. Trimming stripped 2 bases from V and 5 bases from J, with 9 bases between. CDR3 nucleotides: TGTGCCAGCAGTTTATACACCGCGGAGACCCAGTACTTC. Amino acids: CASSLYTAETQYF.

This clonotype was counted many times. The chain recombines TRBV4-2 with TRBJ1-4, with D possibly being TRBD1 (6 bases). This CDR3 has 17 residues. Trimming removed 1 base at V and 4 bases at J, with 16 bases between. Per germline, CDR1 LGHNA and CDR2 YNFKEQ. This chain's CDR3 is CASSQGTDRASNEKLFF. In DNA form, the CDR3 reads TGTGCCAGCAGCCAAGGGACGGACAGAGCGAGTAATGAAAAACTGTTTTTT.

This clonotype was seen at least ten times. J is TRBJ2-7 and V is TRBV20-1; 7 bases map to TRBD1. V dropped 6 bases and J dropped 1; count of bases not matched to a gene: 3. The CDR3 sequence is 12 residues long. CDR1 DFQATT and CDR2 SNEGSKA come from the germline V gene (reference sequence). CDR3 sequence reads: CSAGTASYEQYF. CDR3 in DNA: TGCAGTGCCGGGACAGCGTCCTACGAGCAGTACTTC.

In its sample, this clonotype was seen a few times. The chain has TRBV7-2 and TRBJ2-7; 7 bases line up with TRBD2. This CDR3 spans 16 amino acids. Germline CDR1 SGHTA, CDR2 FQGNSA. With 2 bases clipped from V and 4 bases from J, the junction kept 11 bases outside the gene matches. CDR3 protein: CASSLMGAGQRYEQYF. Written as DNA, the CDR3 is TGTGCCAGCAGCTTAATGGGAGCGGGGCAGAGGTACGAGCAGTACTTC.

The J gene is TRBJ2-1, the V gene TRBV27, with D tentatively TRBD2 (5 bases). The ends were cut back, 2 bases at V and 4 bases at J, with 9 bases in the middle. Germline V gives CDR1 MNHEY, CDR2 SMNVEV (reference sequence). The CDR3 is made up of 14 amino acids. Written as DNA, the CDR3 is TGTGCCAGCAGTTTACGGAGCGGTTACAATGAGCAGTTCTTC. Translation: CASSLRSGYNEQFF.

This clonotype was seen only a few times. This sequence joins TRBV5-5 and TRBJ1-6; no firm D call. V gave up 3 bases and J gave up 4 bases, with 8 bases separating them. The CDR3 length is 14 residues. Germline V gene sequence: CDR1 SGHKS, CDR2 YYEKEE (reference sequence). The DNA for the CDR3 is TGTGCCAGCAGCTCCCGTCCGTATAATTCACCCCTCCACTTT. This gives the protein CASSSRPYNSPLHF. The complete variable domain, with remaining parts taken from reference TRBV5-5 and TRBJ1-6, reads DAGVTQSPTHLIKTRGQQVTLRCSPISGHKSVSWYQQVLGQGPQFIFQYYEKEERGRGNFPDRFSARQFPNYSSELNVNALLLGDSALYLCASSSRPYNSPLHFGNGTRLTVT.

This clonotype was counted only a few times. The chain links TRBV12-3 or TRBV12-4 to TRBJ2-7, with TRBD2 matching over 7 bases. This CDR3 region has 15 residues. Trimming took 1 base from V and 2 from J; bases not matched to a gene: 5. Written as DNA, the CDR3 is TGTGCCAGCAGTTTAGTTGCTAGCGGACCCTACGAGCAGTACTTC. This encodes CASSLVASGPYEQYF.